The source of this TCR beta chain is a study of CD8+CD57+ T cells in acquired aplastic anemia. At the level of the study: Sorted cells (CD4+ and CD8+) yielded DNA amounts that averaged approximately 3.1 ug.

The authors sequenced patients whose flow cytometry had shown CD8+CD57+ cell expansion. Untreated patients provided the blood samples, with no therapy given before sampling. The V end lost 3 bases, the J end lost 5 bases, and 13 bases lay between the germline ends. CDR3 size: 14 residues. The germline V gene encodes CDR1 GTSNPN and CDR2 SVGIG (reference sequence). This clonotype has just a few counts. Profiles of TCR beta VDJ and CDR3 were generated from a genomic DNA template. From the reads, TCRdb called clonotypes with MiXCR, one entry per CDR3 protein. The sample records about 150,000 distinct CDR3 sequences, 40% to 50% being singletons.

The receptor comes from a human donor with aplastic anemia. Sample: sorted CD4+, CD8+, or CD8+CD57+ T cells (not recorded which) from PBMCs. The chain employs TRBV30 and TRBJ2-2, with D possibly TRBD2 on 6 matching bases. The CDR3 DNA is TGTGCCTGGAGGGGGGGTAGTTTTACCGGGGAGCTGTTTTTT. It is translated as CAWRGGSFTGELFF.